Each of the 17 T cell receptor beta chains below was sequenced from the same sample in a study of cytomegalovirus exposure and HLA in healthy donors. PCR amplification relied on 60 Vbeta primers (plus 13 Jbeta primers). Produced via immunoSEQ multiplex PCR; TCRdb's table is partial and in-frame only. The sample shows under 200,000 clones, approximately 67% of them seen only once. Specimen: PBMCs. These receptors all stem from a young woman in good health and CMV-seropositive.

The chain joins TRBV11-1 to TRBJ2-7; no reliable D call. V lost 2 bases, J lost 2 bases, and 13 bases lay in between. Germline V gene data show CDR1 as SGHAT and CDR2 as FQDESV (reference sequence). The CDR3 is 15 residues long. CDR3: CASSLTQIQTYEQYF. As DNA, the CDR3 is TGTGCCAGCAGCTTAACGCAGATCCAGACCTACGAGCAGTACTTC.

J is TRBJ1-3 and V is TRBV5-1; D might be TRBD1 (5 bases). V gave up 4 bases and J gave up 5 bases, with 7 bases separating them. Per the germline V gene, CDR1 is SGHRS and CDR2 is YFSETQ. The CDR3 contains 12 residues. CDR3 bases: TGCGCCAGCAGCCAGGACAGAAACACCATATATTTT. Protein: CASSQDRNTIYF.

This chain uses TRBV4-1 with TRBJ1-5; D gene unclear. Trimming stripped 0 bases from V and 6 bases from J, with 12 bases between. This CDR3 contains 15 residues. CDR1 MGHRA and CDR2 YSYEKL come from the germline V gene. Written as DNA, the CDR3 is TGCGCCAGCAGCCAAGAACAACGGGGTGGTCAGCCCCAGCATTTT. It codes for CASSQEQRGGQPQHF.

The V call is TRBV29-1, the J call TRBJ2-7; 7 nucleotides agree with TRBD1. Unmatched junction bases numbered 8, after V lost 5 bases and J lost 4 bases. The CDR3 runs to 13 residues. Germline-derived CDR1 and CDR2 are SQVTM and ANQGSEA. CDR3 DNA sequence: TGCAGCGTTAAGGGGGCTGATCCTTACGAGCAGTACTTC. It codes for CSVKGADPYEQYF.

V usage is TRBV11-2 and J usage is TRBJ1-1; TRBD1 is a possible D gene (5 bases). Germline V gene lookup returns CDR1 SGHAT and CDR2 FQNNGV. This CDR3 region has 17 residues. Trimming removed 2 bases at V and 3 bases at J, with 19 bases between. The CDR3 coding sequence is TGTGCCAGCAGCTTACGTCGTCAGGGCAGTCCGGACACTGAAGCTTTCTTT. Translated: CASSLRRQGSPDTEAFF.

This clone was detected only a few times. The genes are TRBV14 and TRBJ2-5; TRBD2 aligns across 7 bases. The CDR3 spans 13 residues. CDR1 is SGHDN, CDR2 FVKESK, per germline. Germline trimming cut 5 bases from V and 5 bases from J; bases unmatched to any gene: 5. CDR3 sequence: CASSRRREETQYF. DNA for the CDR3: TGTGCCAGCAGCAGGAGGCGGGAGGAGACCCAGTACTTC.

This clone was seen a handful of times. The CDR3 does not close with the conserved phenylalanine or tryptophan, likely indicating a read error. The chain employs TRBV28 and TRBJ1-1, with D possibly being TRBD1 (5 bases). The CDR3 runs to 14 residues. Deletions cut 3 bases from V and 3 bases from J, with 11 bases between. Germline-derived CDR1 and CDR2 are MDHEN and SYDVKM. The CDR3, as DNA: TGTGCCAGCAGTTTGGGCAGGGCACACACTGAAGCTTTCCTT. Translation gives CASSLGRAHTEAFL.

This clone was seen a handful of times. The chain is built from TRBV11-1 and TRBJ2-7; 9 bases align to TRBD1. Per the germline V gene, CDR1 is SGHAT and CDR2 is FQDESV (reference sequence). Losses at the gene ends were 8 bases for V and 3 bases for J; bases not matched to a gene: 8. The CDR3 totals 14 residues. The CDR3 region is CASAGRDRDYEQYF. Written as DNA, the CDR3 is TGTGCCAGCGCCGGCCGGGACAGGGACTACGAGCAGTACTTC.

The chain combines TRBV7-2 with TRBJ1-1, with 8 bases lining up with TRBD1. V lost 6 bases, J lost 1 base, and 4 bases stayed unmatched. The CDR3 has 14 amino acids. Per germline, CDR1 SGHTA and CDR2 FQGNSA. CDR3 in amino acids: CASSLQGGNTEAFF. As DNA, the CDR3 is TGTGCCAGCAGTCTACAGGGGGGGAACACTGAAGCTTTCTTT.

This chain uses TRBV11-2 with TRBJ1-5; D gene ambiguous. This CDR3 has 15 residues. Germline V CDR1 and CDR2: SGHAT, FQNNGV. V was pared by 2 bases and J by 0 bases, with 8 bases between. For the CDR3, the DNA is TGTGCCAGCAGCTTAACGAGTTATAGCAATCAGCCCCAGCATTTT. Amino acids: CASSLTSYSNQPQHF.

This chain uses TRBV7-2 with TRBJ1-3, with D hard to call. Deletions cut 5 bases from V and 4 bases from J, with 9 bases between. CDR1 and CDR2 (germline): SGHTA, FQGNSA. The CDR3 has 13 residues. The CDR3 coding sequence is TGTGCCAGCAGCCCCAGTAAGGGAAACACCATATATTTT. This translates into CASSPSKGNTIYF.

The J gene is TRBJ1-2, the V gene TRBV6-6; D is undetermined. CDR3 length: 15 amino acids. Trimming cost V 7 bases and J 7 bases, with 22 bases left between them. Per the germline V gene, CDR1 is MNHNY and CDR2 is SVGAGI (reference sequence). The DNA for the CDR3 is TGTGCCAGCACTCCCGGGGAGACACTATCTGGTGGCTACACCTTC. Its translation is CASTPGETLSGGYTF.

Comment on this clone: Other DNA sequences in this sample translate to the same CDR3. The V gene is TRBV7-9, the J gene TRBJ2-3; D possibly corresponds to TRBD2 (5 bases). The V end was cut by 0 bases, the J end by 4 bases, with 8 bases between. This CDR3 has 14 residues. CDR1 and CDR2 from the germline V gene are SEHNR and FQNEAQ (reference sequence). The CDR3, as DNA: TGTGCCAGCAGCTTAGCGGGAGCTGCAGATACGCAGTATTTT. Amino acids: CASSLAGAADTQYF.

V is TRBV5-1 and J is TRBJ1-4, with 9 nucleotides matching TRBD1. The V segment lost 5 bases and the J segment 7 bases; nucleotides outside the gene matches: 6. Germline-derived CDR1 and CDR2 are SGHRS and YFSETQ. The CDR3 runs 14 residues. CDR3 in DNA: TGCGCCAGCAGATCGGGACAGGGTGGTGAAAAACTGTTTTTT. It yields the protein CASRSGQGGEKLFF.

This sequence joins TRBV7-3 and TRBJ2-1; 10 bases align to TRBD2. Per germline, CDR1 SGHTA and CDR2 FQGTGA. CDR3 length: 18 residues. With V trimmed by 1 base and J by 9 bases, 15 bases remained unmatched. The CDR3 bases are TGTGCCAGCAGCTTAAATCCGCTAGCGGGAGTGAAGTGGGGTGAGCAGTTCTTC. The encoded protein is CASSLNPLAGVKWGEQFF.

The chain carries TRBV25-1 and TRBJ1-5; maybe TRBD1 (5 bases). The CDR3 is made up of 15 amino acids. Trimming took off 9 bases at V and 6 bases at J, with 21 bases between the two ends. The V gene's germline CDR1 is MGHDK and CDR2 SYGVNS. CDR3 region: CARRGPDLGGQPQHF. Here the CDR3 DNA reads TGTGCCAGGCGGGGCCCAGATCTGGGGGGTCAGCCCCAGCATTTT.

This clone was counted only a few times. V gene TRBV28 combines with J gene TRBJ1-5; tentative D call: TRBD1 (6 bases). Germline CDR1 reads MDHEN; CDR2 reads SYDVKM. This CDR3 contains 16 residues. V was shortened by 4 bases and J by 3 bases, with 16 bases between the two germline ends. DNA for the CDR3: TGTGCCAGCAGTTCTCGTAGACAGGCTCCCAATCAGCCCCAGCATTTT. It is translated as CASSSRRQAPNQPQHF.